Reported below is one TCR beta chain. Its target is not known. The data derive from a study of naive CD8 T cells in extremely preterm neonates. Findings and limits, study-wide: iChao1 richness was lowest in preterm neonates, significantly versus all ages. Preterm samples differed in productive template counts; sample size was small. CDR3 nucleotide sharing was 2.7% in preterm, roughly 0.44% term, around 0.03% children, 0.01% adults.

The table came from immunoSEQ multiplex PCR; TCRdb's copy has only in-frame clones and leaves some out. This sample has about 7,100 clones, with around 98% found just once. Sorted cells: live naive CD8+ T cells, CD45RA+CCR7+, Annexin V-negative. Trimming pared 3 bases from V and 5 bases from J, leaving 5 bases between. CDR3 length: 12 residues. In germline, CDR1 is MNHEY, CDR2 SMNVEV (reference sequence). This chain uses TRBV27 with TRBJ2-1, with D uncertain. The source is a human donor in good health. Material for sequencing was naive CD8+ T cells from blood. The CDR3 is CASSFRDNEQFF. The CDR3 DNA sequence: TGTGCCAGCAGTTTCCGGGACAATGAGCAGTTCTTC.